The source of this T cell receptor beta chain is a study of blood T cell repertoires in COVID-19. This CDR3 is built from 15 residues. Germline CDR1 and CDR2: SGHAT and FQDESV (reference sequence). V was shortened by 5 bases and J by 4 bases, with 14 bases between the two germline ends. Assay: immunoSEQ multiplex PCR; the TCRdb copy retains only in-frame clones and omits some. This table has some 290,000 clones, approximately 87% appearing once. The chain has TRBV11-1 and TRBJ2-2; no firm D call. Material: peripheral blood. The receptor's source is a woman aged 25 to 39 with COVID-19, enrolled during active disease. The CDR3 sequence: CASSPPLTSTGELFF. CDR3 nucleotides: TGTGCCAGCAGCCCTCCGCTTACCAGCACCGGGGAGCTGTTTTTT.